This T cell receptor beta chain was obtained from a study of T cells in localized non-small cell lung cancer. Broader study findings: Exceeding tumor, uninvolved adjacent lung had the highest T cell clonality.

This clone was seen once. Its antigen is still unknown. Libraries were prepared by immunoSEQ multiplex PCR; TCRdb keeps only in-frame clonotypes and omits some of them. This sample has tens of thousands of clones, with 75% to 90% found just once. Germline V CDR1 and CDR2: SGHRS, YFSETQ. The CDR3 sequence is 13 residues long. Trimming at V came to 4 bases and at J to 8 bases, leaving 5 bases not matched to a gene. The chain has TRBV5-1 and TRBJ1-3; 8 bases fit TRBD1. The sequencing used peripheral blood, collected before any cancer treatment. The TCR was taken from a woman between 35 and 70 years old with stage I lung adenocarcinoma. The CDR3 bases are TGCGCCAGCAGCCAACAGGGGGGGGACACCATATATTTT. It specifies CASSQQGGDTIYF.